This entry features one TCR beta chain sequence. This record comes from a study of shared clonotypes between healthy human individuals. Some clones are missing from TCRdb's copy, which holds only in-frame ones; the method was immunoSEQ multiplex PCR. In the table there are 550,000 to 750,000 clones, roughly 96% of which are singletons. Naive CD8 cells lacked CD45RO and underwent positive selection for CCR7, leaving out terminally differentiated effector memory CD45RA+ cells. This clonotype was obtained from a woman aged 25 to 39 in good health. Material: naive CD8+ T cells sorted from blood.

The CDR3: CASRDGEQFF. CDR3 bases: TGCGCCAGCAGGGACGGAGAGCAGTTCTTC. The V call is TRBV10-2, the J call TRBJ2-1, with D uncertain. The V gene's germline CDR1 is WSHSY and CDR2 SAAADI. Trimming removed 6 bases at V and 10 bases at J, with 7 bases between. The CDR3 runs to 10 residues.